The present entry profiles one T cell receptor (beta chain) with its context. This record comes from a study of identifying expanded T cells in peripheral blood. Clones were read by immunoSEQ multiplex PCR, and TCRdb kept only the in-frame ones, dropping some. The data contain 81,000 or so clones, 84% of them singletons. The receptor was isolated from a person aged 18 to 69 in good health. Input material: blood.

The CDR3 sequence is CASSSSGGAGVSYNEQFF. The CDR3 nucleotides are TGTGCCAGCAGCTCCTCCGGGGGAGCGGGGGTCTCCTACAATGAGCAGTTCTTC. The chain recombines TRBV11-2 with TRBJ2-1; 8 nucleotides agree with TRBD2. The J segment lost 0 bases and the V segment lost 4 bases, leaving 11 bases of the junction unmatched. Germline CDR1 and CDR2: SGHAT and FQNNGV. The CDR3 runs to 18 residues.